This TCR beta chain was identified in a study of OX40 agonist ivuxolimab in advanced cancers. Looking at the study overall: The patients got ivuxolimab, which is an agonistic anti-OX40 (CD134) antibody.

This table comes from immunoSEQ multiplex PCR, and its TCRdb copy is limited to in-frame clones, with some not included. The sample has some 60,000 clones, roughly four fifths seen once. The V gene lost 9 bases and the J gene lost 4 bases, with 10 bases spanning the gap. The CDR3 runs to 11 residues. Germline V lookup: CDR1 LNHDA, CDR2 SQIVND (reference sequence). Study-level findings and limits: Normalized T-cell clonal expansion was also low in some nonresponders. Patients who responded partially at 0.1-3.0 mg/kg showed clonal expansion ranking among the lowest.

Note on this clone: No antigen is known for it.

The chain couples TRBV19 to TRBJ2-7; D possibly matches TRBD1 or TRBD2 (5 bases each). The sample in question was CD4+ or CD8+ T cells sorted from blood, obtained in a trial of the OX40 agonist ivuxolimab. This TCR came from an adult with an advanced solid tumor such as melanoma, head and neck, liver or kidney cancer. The CDR3 DNA reads as TGTGCCAGGGGTGAGGGGTACGAGCAGTACTTC. Its protein product is CARGEGYEQYF.